The clone carrying this T cell receptor beta chain was recorded a few times. Its antigen is not known. These data come from a study of beta chain features in type 1 diabetes. Each donor gave one heparinised blood draw averaging approximately 100 mL. Study conclusions and caveats: Type 1 diabetes patients had TCRB CDR3s that were shorter (moderately but significantly so) in all four CD4+ subsets. PCR might preferentially amplify shorter templates, equally in patients and controls. HLA influence on TCRB rearrangement stayed unresolved here.

As every portion of the isolated RNA was reverse transcribed, the sequencing read expressed TCRB transcripts. Assay used: immunoSEQ multiplex PCR; TCRdb lists only in-frame clones, some missing. The data hold approximately 600,000 clones, with approximately 13% observed a single time. Trimming left V 4 bases short and J 4 bases short, with 17 bases between. The germline gives CDR1 LNHDA, CDR2 SQIVND (reference sequence). The CDR3 loop spans 16 amino acids. The V call is TRBV19, the J call TRBJ1-5; the D gene is possibly TRBD1 (5 bases). The clonotype originates from a man aged 25 to 40 with type 1 diabetes. Sample: naive CD4+ T cells from blood. CDR3 protein: CASSRDDNLRNQPQHF. CDR3 bases: TGTGCCAGTAGTAGGGACGATAACCTGAGGAATCAGCCCCAGCATTTT.